A single sample is the source of the 20 T cell receptor beta chains below, sequenced in a study of cytotoxic CD8 clonotypes in ibrutinib-treated CLL. The table came from immunoSEQ multiplex PCR; TCRdb's copy has only in-frame clones and leaves some out. The sample yields some 300,000 clones, roughly 79% seen once. Source: PBMCs, taken before ibrutinib treatment. All receptors come from a human donor with chronic lymphocytic leukemia.

V is TRBV30 and J is TRBJ1-4, with a tentative D call TRBD1 (6 bases). Trimming left V 8 bases short and J 6 bases short, with 16 bases between. The length of the CDR3 is 13 residues. Germline loops: CDR1 GTSNPN, CDR2 SVGIG (reference sequence). CDR3 region: CATRGGEYEKLFF. The CDR3 region has the DNA TGTGCCACGAGGGGGGGGGAATATGAAAAACTGTTTTTT.

The genes are TRBV29-1 and TRBJ1-1; D is unresolved. CDR3 length: 12 amino acids. V was pared by 7 bases and J by 1 base, with 10 bases between. Germline CDR1 and CDR2: SQVTM and ANQGSEA. DNA for the CDR3: TGCAGCGCCGTTCCGGAGAACACTGAAGCTTTCTTT. The encoded protein is CSAVPENTEAFF.

This chain uses TRBV28 with TRBJ2-7; 10 positions match TRBD2. Trimming cost V 8 bases and J 2 bases; bases outside gene matches: 15. Germline CDR1 MDHEN, CDR2 SYDVKM. This CDR3 is built from 17 residues. CDR3 in amino acids: CASFPSGSVLLAYEQYF. The DNA of the CDR3 is TGTGCCAGCTTTCCTAGCGGGAGCGTACTTCTCGCCTACGAGCAGTACTTC.

The genes are TRBV29-1 and TRBJ1-2; D not certain. Trimming left V 6 bases short and J 5 bases short, with 13 bases between. Germline V gives CDR1 SQVTM, CDR2 ANQGSEA. The CDR3 consists of 12 residues. The CDR3 spells CSVAVVGYGYTF. The CDR3 DNA reads TGCAGCGTGGCCGTGGTAGGGTATGGCTACACCTTC.

Points on this clone: Different DNA sequences within this sample yield the same CDR3. The V call is TRBV29-1, the J call TRBJ2-7, with D uncertain. Germline loops: CDR1 SQVTM, CDR2 ANQGSEA. The germline V and J ends were trimmed by 0 bases and 5 bases, with 5 bases remaining between them. The CDR3 is made up of 11 amino acids. The CDR3 coding sequence is TGCAGCGTTGAAGAGTACCACGAGCAGTACTTC. Its protein is CSVEEYHEQYF.

The gene calls are TRBV6-5 and TRBJ1-4, with no clear D. With 5 bases removed from V and 0 bases from J, the gap between germline ends came to 10 bases. This CDR3 has 15 residues. The germline gives CDR1 MNHEY, CDR2 SVGAGI. CDR3 nucleotide sequence: TGTGCCAGCAGTCCCATCGGGGCAACTAATGAAAAACTGTTTTTT. It translates to CASSPIGATNEKLFF.

The chain has TRBV29-1 and TRBJ2-7; a weak D match, TRBD2 (7 bases). Germline V gene data show CDR1 as SQVTM and CDR2 as ANQGSEA. This CDR3 has 14 amino acids. V lost 4 bases, J lost 3 bases, and 16 bases lay in between. In DNA form, the CDR3 reads TGCAGCGTTGGAGGGGGGGACCTCGACTACGAGCAGTACTTC. Translated: CSVGGGDLDYEQYF.

The rearrangement links TRBV5-4 to TRBJ2-1; either TRBD1 or TRBD2 may fit D (5 bases each). The CDR3 consists of 13 residues. Germline CDR1 is SGHNT and CDR2 is YYREEE (reference sequence). V was clipped by 3 bases and J by 9 bases, with 13 bases between them. The CDR3 loop is CASSSSWDVEQFF. The CDR3 DNA is TGTGCCAGCAGCTCTAGTTGGGACGTTGAGCAGTTCTTC. Variable domain in full (rest from reference TRBV5-4 and TRBJ2-1): ETGVTQSPTHLIKTRGQQVTLRCSSQSGHNTVSWYQQALGQGPQFIFQYYREEENGRGNFPPRFSGLQFPNYSSELNVNALELDDSALYLCASSSSWDVEQFFGPGTRLTVL.

This sequence joins TRBV5-1 and TRBJ2-7, with a weak D call TRBD2 (5 bases). Trimming cost V 0 bases and J 6 bases, with 13 bases left between them. This CDR3 spans 14 amino acids. CDR1 SGHRS and CDR2 YFSETQ come from the germline V gene. CDR3 DNA: TGCGCCAGCAGCTTGGTAGGGCCCCGGGGCGAGCAGTACTTC. As protein: CASSLVGPRGEQYF. The variable domain in full, completed from reference TRBV5-1 and TRBJ2-7, reads KAGVTQTPRYLIKTRGQQVTLSCSPISGHRSVSWYQQTPGQGLQFLFEYFSETQRNKGNFPGRFSGRQFSNSRSEMNVSTLELGDSALYLCASSLVGPRGEQYFGPGTRLTVT.

J is TRBJ2-1 and V is TRBV19, with 9 bases lining up with TRBD2. The V gene end was trimmed by 5 bases and the J gene end by 1 base; junction bases not matched to a gene: 6. The CDR3 totals 16 residues. The germline V gene has CDR1 LNHDA and CDR2 SQIVND (reference sequence). The CDR3 region has the DNA TGTGCCAGTAGTCCCCTGGCGGGGGGGTCCTACAATGAGCAGTTCTTC. It specifies CASSPLAGGSYNEQFF.

The chain is built from TRBV12-5 and TRBJ2-1, with D possibly TRBD2 on 5 matching bases. The CDR3 length is 15 residues. Germline CDR1 is LGHNT and CDR2 is FRNRAP. V was cut by 1 base and J by 4 bases, with 11 bases left in between. CDR3: CASGLDFEGYNEQFF. CDR3 sequence (DNA): TGTGCTAGTGGTTTGGACTTCGAGGGTTACAATGAGCAGTTCTTC. Using reference TRBV12-5 and TRBJ2-1 for the parts outside the CDR3, the full variable domain is DARVTQTPRHKVTEMGQEVTMRCQPILGHNTVFWYRQTMMQGLELLAYFRNRAPLDDSGMPKDRFSAEMPDATLATLKIQPSEPRDSAVYFCASGLDFEGYNEQFFGPGTRLTVL.

V is TRBV6-5 and J is TRBJ2-1, with TRBD2 matching over 8 bases. The CDR3 loop spans 12 amino acids. Trimming cost V 2 bases and J 11 bases; bases outside gene matches: 2. Germline V gives CDR1 MNHEY, CDR2 SVGAGI. CDR3 sequence: CASSYASGQQFF. The CDR3 bases are TGTGCCAGCAGTTACGCTAGCGGGCAGCAGTTCTTC.

A few counts support this clone. The rearrangement uses TRBV4-1 and TRBJ1-5; D gene uncertain. The V and J ends lost 0 bases and 0 bases respectively, with 12 bases between them. This CDR3 is built from 17 residues. CDR1 is MGHRA, CDR2 YSYEKL, per germline. In nucleotides, the CDR3 is TGCGCCAGCAGCCAAGAAGGCAGAAGAGATAGCAATCAGCCCCAGCATTTT. Encoded protein: CASSQEGRRDSNQPQHF.

The chain links TRBV7-8 to TRBJ2-7; D is unclear. Germline V CDR1 and CDR2: SGHVS, FQNEAQ. With 1 base removed from V and 6 bases from J, the gap between germline ends came to 16 bases. The CDR3 is 15 residues long. The chain's CDR3 is CASSLVGERVGEQYF. The CDR3 nucleotides read TGTGCCAGCAGCTTAGTAGGAGAACGGGTAGGCGAGCAGTACTTC. Complete variable domain (other parts from reference TRBV7-8 and TRBJ2-7): GAGVSQSPRYKVAKRGQDVALRCDPISGHVSLFWYQQALGQGPEFLTYFQNEAQLDKSGLPSDRFFAERPEGSVSTLKIQRTQQEDSAVYLCASSLVGERVGEQYFGPGTRLTVT.

The rearrangement links TRBV7-2 to TRBJ1-1; no definite D call. Germline CDR1 is SGHTA and CDR2 is FQGNSA. V lost 1 base to trimming and J lost 4 bases, with 10 bases between them. The CDR3 totals 14 residues. CDR3 bases: TGTGCCAGCAGCTTAGTTCGTAACCCCACTGAAGCTTTCTTT. Its translation is CASSLVRNPTEAFF.

The rearrangement links TRBV30 to TRBJ1-5; TRBD1 is a possible D gene (6 bases). Looked up from germline, CDR1 is GTSNPN and CDR2 is SVGIG (reference sequence). V was cut by 2 bases and J by 6 bases, with 11 bases left in between. This CDR3 has 13 residues. CDR3 amino acids: CAWSRQGSQPQHF. CDR3 nucleotides: TGTGCCTGGAGTAGGCAGGGGTCTCAGCCCCAGCATTTT.

CDR3 nucleotides: TGTGCCAGCAGCGCTACTAGCGGACTTTACAATGAGCAGTTCTTC. Translating gives CASSATSGLYNEQFF. The chain recombines TRBV9 with TRBJ2-1, with 8 bases that match TRBD2. The CDR3 is 15 amino acids. Germline V gene sequence: CDR1 SGDLS, CDR2 YYNGEE. The J segment lost 4 bases and the V segment lost 3 bases, leaving 6 bases of the junction unmatched.

This sequence joins TRBV15 and TRBJ2-7, with 7 nucleotides matching TRBD1. The CDR3 spans 15 residues. Germline V gives CDR1 LNHNV, CDR2 YYDKDF (reference sequence). V lost 0 bases to trimming and J lost 0 bases; unmatched junction nucleotides: 2. The CDR3 here is CATSRETGSSYEQYF. In DNA, the CDR3 is TGTGCCACCAGCAGAGAGACAGGGAGCTCCTACGAGCAGTACTTC.

This rearrangement joins TRBV7-2 to TRBJ2-7, with TRBD1 as a possible D gene (6 bases). V dropped 5 bases and J dropped 1 base, with 12 bases sitting between them. CDR1 and CDR2 from the germline V gene are SGHTA and FQGNSA. The CDR3 runs to 14 residues. Here the CDR3 reads CASSQDSQSYEQYF. In DNA form, the CDR3 reads TGTGCCAGCAGCCAGGACAGTCAGTCCTACGAGCAGTACTTC.

The rearrangement links TRBV4-2 to TRBJ2-4; D is unresolved. Trimming left V 7 bases short and J 2 bases short, with 6 bases between. Germline CDR1 is LGHNA and CDR2 is YNFKEQ. The CDR3 runs to 12 residues. The CDR3 sequence: CASTGPKNIQYF. The CDR3 DNA is TGTGCCAGCACGGGTCCCAAAAACATTCAGTACTTC.